What follows describes a single TCR beta chain. The ends lost 8 bases at V and 2 bases at J; junction bases unmatched: 8. Germline values: CDR1 SGHAT, CDR2 FQNNGV. CDR3 length: 15 residues. Under the authors' procedure: Amplification of reference gene primers was used by the study to estimate nucleated cell counts. Measured with immunoSEQ multiplex PCR; TCRdb has only the in-frame clones, and not every one. V, J and clone size derive from that table, while D and trimming were established from the DNA sequence. This table holds approximately 98,000 clones, 71% found once. The source of the sample is a study of blood T cell repertoires in COVID-19. Study-level background: T cells, B-cell-depleted T cells, or PBMCs provided the cDNA or gDNA that served as material.

The sample consisted of peripheral blood. The gene calls are TRBV11-2 and TRBJ1-1; 10 bases line up with TRBD1. The clonotype was recovered from a woman aged 40 to 50 with acute or convalescent COVID-19. CDR3 in amino acids: CASRDRGTLNTEAFF. CDR3 bases: TGTGCCAGCCGGGACAGGGGTACACTTAACACTGAAGCTTTCTTT.